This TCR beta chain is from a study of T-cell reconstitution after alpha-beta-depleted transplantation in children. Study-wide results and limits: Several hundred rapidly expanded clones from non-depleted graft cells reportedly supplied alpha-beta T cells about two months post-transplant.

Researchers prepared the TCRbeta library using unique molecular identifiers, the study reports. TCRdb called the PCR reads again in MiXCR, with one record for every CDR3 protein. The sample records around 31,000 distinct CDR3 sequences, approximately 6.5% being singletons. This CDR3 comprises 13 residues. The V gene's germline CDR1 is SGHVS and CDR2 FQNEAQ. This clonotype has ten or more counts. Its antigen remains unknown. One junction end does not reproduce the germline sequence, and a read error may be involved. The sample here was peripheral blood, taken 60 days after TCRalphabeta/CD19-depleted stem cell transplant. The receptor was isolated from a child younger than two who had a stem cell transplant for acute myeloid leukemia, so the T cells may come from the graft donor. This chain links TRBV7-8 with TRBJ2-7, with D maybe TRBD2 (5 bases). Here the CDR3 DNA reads TGTGCCAGCAGCGTAGCGTTCTCCTACGAGCAGTACTTC. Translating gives CASSVAFSYEQYF.